Listed here are 18 T cell receptor beta chains from one sample, sequenced in a study of Tregs in tolerant kidney transplant recipients. The method was immunoSEQ multiplex PCR; TCRdb's version includes in-frame clones alone and lacks a portion of them. The sample lists roughly 86,000 clones; 93% were seen once. Recipients received nonmyeloablative bone marrow transplants from related graft donors, with transient mixed chimerism. Specimen: CD4+ T cells from blood (PBMCs), collected 12 months after the transplant. The receptors here all came from a human patient who received a combined kidney and bone marrow transplant. Some T cells may have originated in the graft donor.

This chain links TRBV9 with TRBJ2-6; D possibly corresponds to TRBD1 (6 bases). The germline V gene encodes CDR1 SGDLS and CDR2 YYNGEE. The CDR3 extends over 15 amino acids. Trimming cost V 6 bases and J 2 bases, with 12 bases left between them. CDR3 coding DNA: TGTGCCAGCACCGACAGGTCGGCTGGGGCCAACGTCCTGACTTTC. This gives the protein CASTDRSAGANVLTF.

The chain joins TRBV30 to TRBJ1-3; D perhaps matches TRBD1 (5 bases). The CDR3 is 11 amino acids. Deletions cut 5 bases from V and 4 bases from J, with 6 bases between. From germline, CDR1 is GTSNPN and CDR2 SVGIG (reference sequence). The CDR3 protein is CAWRTGNTIYF. The DNA for the CDR3 is TGTGCCTGGCGGACAGGAAACACCATATATTTT.

This chain connects TRBV6-5 to TRBJ2-5, with D maybe TRBD2 (6 bases). This CDR3 has 12 amino acids. In germline, CDR1 is MNHEY, CDR2 SVGAGI. With 6 bases removed from V and 2 bases from J, the gap between germline ends came to 7 bases. In DNA, the CDR3 is TGTGCCAGCAGACGGGGGCAAGAGACCCAGTACTTC. Translation: CASRRGQETQYF.

The rearrangement links TRBV5-4 to TRBJ2-1; 8 bases agree with TRBD1. Trimming at V came to 3 bases and at J to 14 bases, leaving 19 bases not matched to a gene. CDR3 length: 16 amino acids. CDR1 SGHNT and CDR2 YYREEE come from the germline V gene (reference sequence). The CDR3 sequence: CASSSPTSGTGLSEFF. As DNA, the CDR3 is TGTGCCAGCAGCTCGCCGACGTCCGGGACAGGTCTATCGGAGTTCTTC.

This clone was recorded once. The junction does not match germline at one end; this may be a read error. Other nucleotide sequences in the sample specify the same CDR3. The V gene is TRBV7-8, the J gene TRBJ1-6; no reliable D call. CDR3 length: 16 residues. Germline CDR1 is SGHVS and CDR2 is FQNEAQ. CDR3 in DNA: TGTGCCAGCAGCTTACCCCCAGGCTCCTATAATTCCCCCCTCCACTTT. Its protein product is CASSLPPGSYNSPLHF.

The chain couples TRBV29-1 to TRBJ1-1, with 8 nucleotides matching TRBD1. J lost 0 bases, V lost 8 bases, and 5 bases had no gene match. The CDR3 is 13 residues long. The germline CDR1 and CDR2 sequences are SQVTM and ANQGSEA. The CDR3 DNA is TGCAGCACCGGACAGGGTTTGAACACTGAAGCTTTCTTT. Its translation is CSTGQGLNTEAFF.

The J gene is TRBJ1-1, the V gene TRBV2, with D maybe TRBD1 (5 bases). Per germline, CDR1 SNHLY and CDR2 FYNNEI. The length of the CDR3 is 14 residues. Between the trimmed V and J ends, which lost 5 bases and 1 base, there was a span of 11 bases. The CDR3 reads CASSWGGGNTEAFF. CDR3 bases: TGTGCCAGCAGTTGGGGGGGTGGGAACACTGAAGCTTTCTTT.

The J gene is TRBJ2-3, the V gene TRBV25-1; 10 positions match TRBD2. The germline gives CDR1 MGHDK, CDR2 SYGVNS. The V gene end was trimmed by 4 bases and the J gene end by 5 bases; junction bases not matched to a gene: 6. CDR3 size: 15 residues. The CDR3: CASSGLAGVGDTQYF. CDR3 nucleotide sequence: TGTGCCAGCAGTGGGCTAGCGGGAGTGGGAGATACGCAGTATTTT.

This rearrangement joins TRBV5-6 to TRBJ2-1, with 7 bases identical to TRBD1. The CDR3 sequence is 12 residues long. Germline CDR1 SGHDT, CDR2 YYEEEE. Trimming at V came to 3 bases and at J to 11 bases, leaving 5 bases not matched to a gene. The CDR3 here is CASSSGQPQQFF. The CDR3 bases are TGTGCCAGCAGCTCGGGACAGCCCCAGCAGTTCTTC.

The chain is built from TRBV6-5 and TRBJ2-7; TRBD1 is a possible D gene (5 bases). V gave up 7 bases and J gave up 6 bases, with 16 bases separating them. CDR1 and CDR2 (germline): MNHEY, SVGAGI. The CDR3 is made up of 13 amino acids. The CDR3 is CASKPRPGSEQYF. CDR3 bases: TGTGCCAGCAAGCCGCGCCCAGGGTCCGAGCAGTACTTC.

The rearrangement links TRBV2 to TRBJ1-5; D not certain. The CDR3 covers 15 residues. Germline lookup yields CDR1 SNHLY and CDR2 FYNNEI. Trimming left V 4 bases short and J 3 bases short, with 13 bases between. Here the CDR3 reads CASSGQVSDNQPQHF. CDR3 DNA sequence: TGTGCCAGCAGTGGTCAGGTTTCCGACAATCAGCCCCAGCATTTT. Variable domain in full (rest from reference TRBV2 and TRBJ1-5): EPEVTQTPSHQVTQMGQEVILRCVPISNHLYFYWYRQILGQKVEFLVSFYNNEISEKSEIFDDQFSVERPDGSNFTLKIRSTKLEDSAMYFCASSGQVSDNQPQHFGDGTRLSIL.

V and J are TRBV28 and TRBJ2-7, with 8 nucleotides matching TRBD2. This CDR3 has 14 residues. The V gene's germline CDR1 is MDHEN and CDR2 SYDVKM. The ends lost 7 bases at V and 4 bases at J; junction bases unmatched: 9. CDR3 residues: CASTSGGNLYEQYF. CDR3 sequence (DNA): TGTGCCAGCACCTCGGGAGGGAACCTTTACGAGCAGTACTTC.

The chain uses TRBV25-1 and TRBJ2-3, with TRBD1 identical over 7 bases. The trim removed 4 bases at V and 5 bases at J, leaving 3 bases unmatched. CDR3 length equals 13 residues. The V gene's germline CDR1 is MGHDK and CDR2 SYGVNS. The CDR3 nucleotides read TGTGCCAGCAGTGGGGACAGTCTAGATACGCAGTATTTT. Protein: CASSGDSLDTQYF.

This sequence joins TRBV28 and TRBJ2-7, with a tentative D call TRBD2 (6 bases). The V gene lost 2 bases and the J gene lost 2 bases, with 10 bases spanning the gap. CDR3 size: 14 residues. The germline V gene has CDR1 MDHEN and CDR2 SYDVKM. The CDR3 loop is CASSLVGGAYEQYF. The CDR3 region has the DNA TGTGCCAGCAGTTTAGTGGGAGGAGCCTACGAGCAGTACTTC.

This rearrangement joins TRBV5-8 to TRBJ1-4, with D possibly being TRBD1 (6 bases). Germline CDR1 reads SGHTS; CDR2 reads YDEGEE. The CDR3 runs 15 residues. V was pared by 0 bases and J by 4 bases, with 10 bases between. CDR3 bases: TGTGCCAGCAGCTTGGTGGACAGAGTTAATGAAAAACTGTTTTTT. Its translation: CASSLVDRVNEKLFF.

The V gene is TRBV11-3, the J gene TRBJ1-1; no definite D call. The CDR3 has 13 amino acids. Trimming removed 0 bases from V and 8 bases from J, with 10 bases in between. CDR1 is SGHNT, CDR2 YENEEA, per germline. The CDR3 protein is CASSLERVTEAFF. For the CDR3, the DNA is TGTGCCAGCAGCTTAGAGAGGGTTACCGAAGCTTTCTTT.

The chain uses TRBV18 and TRBJ2-3; 7 positions match TRBD1. CDR3 length: 18 residues. V trimming: 3 bases; J trimming: 0 bases; junction bases outside the gene matches: 12. Germline values: CDR1 KGHSH, CDR2 LQKENI. The CDR3 is CASSPLHYRGFSTDTQYF. CDR3 DNA sequence: TGTGCCAGCTCACCCCTACATTACAGGGGCTTTAGCACAGATACGCAGTATTTT.

The V and J genes are TRBV18 and TRBJ1-2; the match to TRBD1 covers 10 bases. The CDR3 is 15 residues long. V shed 3 bases and J 4 bases; nucleotides not matched to a gene: 5. CDR1 KGHSH and CDR2 LQKENI come from the germline V gene. The CDR3 protein is CASSPRTGGTYGYTF. CDR3 nucleotide sequence: TGTGCCAGCTCACCTCGGACAGGGGGAACCTATGGCTACACCTTC.